This entry lists 31 T cell receptor beta chains sequenced from one sample in a study of shared clonotypes between healthy human individuals. The repertoire was sequenced with immunoSEQ multiplex PCR; TCRdb's copy has only in-frame clones and lacks some. The sample lists around 2,000,000 clones; about 92% were seen once. As defined, naive CD8 cells were CD45RO-negative and positively selected for CCR7, with terminally differentiated effector memory CD45RA+ cells excluded. The sequenced material came from naive CD8+ T cells from PBMCs. The origin of the receptors is a man aged 18 to 30 in good health. Some clones in this sample may be carry-over from other donors' samples.

The V call is TRBV6-5, the J call TRBJ1-1, with a possible D match to TRBD1 (5 bases). The germline CDR1 and CDR2 sequences are MNHEY and SVGAGI. Deletions cut 0 bases from V and 1 base from J, with 9 bases between. CDR3 length: 15 amino acids. CDR3 coding DNA: TGTGCCAGCAGTTACTCTACAGGCCGGAACACTGAAGCTTTCTTT. This translates into CASSYSTGRNTEAFF.

J is TRBJ2-1 and V is TRBV7-9; D is undetermined. The V gene's germline CDR1 is SEHNR and CDR2 FQNEAQ (reference sequence). This CDR3 comprises 13 residues. Trimming shortened V by 3 bases and J by 8 bases, and 11 bases separated the two germline ends. The CDR3 is CASSLPAWHEQFF. The CDR3 DNA reads as TGTGCCAGCAGCTTGCCAGCGTGGCATGAGCAGTTCTTC. The full variable domain, with the rest looked up from reference TRBV7-9 and TRBJ2-1, is DTGVSQNPRHKITKRGQNVTFRCDPISEHNRLYWYRQTLGQGPEFLTYFQNEAQLEKSRLLSDRFSAERPKGSFSTLEIQRTEQGDSAMYLCASSLPAWHEQFFGPGTRLTVL.

This clone was detected once. This chain connects TRBV5-1 to TRBJ2-7; 10 bases match TRBD2. V lost 2 bases, J lost 2 bases, and 7 bases stayed unmatched. CDR3 length: 16 residues. Germline V CDR1 and CDR2: SGHRS, YFSETQ. The CDR3: CASSFEPGLAAYEQYF. The DNA of the CDR3 is TGCGCCAGCAGCTTCGAGCCCGGACTAGCGGCCTACGAGCAGTACTTC.

V gene TRBV7-6 combines with J gene TRBJ2-7, with TRBD2 matching 12 bases. The length of the CDR3 is 16 residues. Unmatched junction bases numbered 4, after V lost 0 bases and J lost 4 bases. Germline CDR1 is SGHVS and CDR2 is FNYEAQ. The CDR3 sequence is CASSLAGTSGWYEQYF. CDR3 coding DNA: TGTGCCAGCAGCTTAGCAGGGACTAGCGGGTGGTACGAGCAGTACTTC.

The chain carries TRBV5-1 and TRBJ2-1; D ambiguous. Germline CDR1 and CDR2: SGHRS and YFSETQ. Trimming left V 4 bases short and J 6 bases short, with 14 bases between. This CDR3 is 14 amino acids long. The CDR3 bases are TGCGCCAGCAGCCCCCTCCCGAAAGGCAATGAGCAGTTCTTC. It specifies CASSPLPKGNEQFF.

A note on this clone: At the DNA level, this CDR3 is encoded by other sequences in the same sample as well. V gene TRBV20-1 combines with J gene TRBJ2-1; the D is unclear. With 1 base removed from V and 5 bases from J, the gap between germline ends came to 3 bases. Per germline, CDR1 DFQATT and CDR2 SNEGSKA (reference sequence). This CDR3 spans 11 amino acids. This chain's CDR3 is CSARGDNEQFF. As DNA, the CDR3 is TGCAGTGCTAGAGGGGACAATGAGCAGTTCTTC.

This clone was counted only a few times. Distinct nucleotide sequences in the sample also encode this CDR3. This sequence joins TRBV5-6 and TRBJ2-7; 7 bases agree with TRBD1. Per germline, CDR1 SGHDT and CDR2 YYEEEE. J was trimmed by 2 bases and V by 4 bases; bases with no gene match: 3. CDR3 length: 13 residues. CDR3: CASSPGQPYEQYF. The CDR3 coding sequence is TGTGCCAGCAGCCCGGGACAGCCCTACGAGCAGTACTTC.

The chain carries TRBV7-6 and TRBJ1-1; possible D gene TRBD1, 5 bases. Germline V gene data show CDR1 as SGHVS and CDR2 as FNYEAQ. V shed 4 bases and J shed 3 bases, with 12 bases lying between them. CDR3 length equals 14 residues. CDR3 amino acids: CASSSRGEDTEAFF. In DNA form, the CDR3 reads TGTGCCAGCAGCTCCCGGGGGGAGGACACTGAAGCTTTCTTT.

V gene TRBV27 combines with J gene TRBJ2-2; D is unresolved. V dropped 3 bases and J dropped 6 bases, with 8 bases sitting between them. Per the germline V gene, CDR1 is MNHEY and CDR2 is SMNVEV (reference sequence). The CDR3 loop spans 13 amino acids. CDR3 region: CASSFLAPGELFF. Written as DNA, the CDR3 is TGTGCCAGCAGTTTTCTGGCTCCCGGGGAGCTGTTTTTT.

This clone was counted a few times. The chain joins TRBV6-5 to TRBJ1-5, with 9 bases fitting TRBD1. After removal of 5 bases from V and 6 bases from J, the junction contained 8 bases not matched to a gene. The CDR3 runs to 15 residues. Germline V CDR1 and CDR2: MNHEY, SVGAGI. The CDR3 loop is CASSPGQGLGQPQHF. DNA for the CDR3: TGTGCCAGCAGTCCCGGACAGGGGTTAGGTCAGCCCCAGCATTTT.

The chain couples TRBV19 to TRBJ2-7; either TRBD1 or TRBD2 may supply D (5 bases each). V shed 6 bases and J shed 3 bases, with 15 bases lying between them. Germline V gene sequence: CDR1 LNHDA, CDR2 SQIVND (reference sequence). This CDR3 is 14 amino acids long. The CDR3, as DNA: TGTGCCAGTAGCATTAGGGACCGCCGCTACGAGCAGTACTTC. Translated: CASSIRDRRYEQYF.

CDR3 bases: TGTGCCAGTAGTATAGAAGGGACTAGCGGGACCACCTACGAGCAGTACTTC. Translated: CASSIEGTSGTTYEQYF. The chain uses TRBV19 and TRBJ2-7, with TRBD2 matching over 13 bases. The J segment lost 2 bases and the V segment lost 0 bases, leaving 4 bases of the junction unmatched. The CDR3 is made up of 17 amino acids. Germline CDR1 reads LNHDA; CDR2 reads SQIVND (reference sequence).

The chain employs TRBV19 and TRBJ2-1; 8 positions agree with TRBD2. The germline CDR1 and CDR2 sequences are LNHDA and SQIVND (reference sequence). With 7 bases clipped from V and 0 bases from J, the junction kept 8 bases outside the gene matches. CDR3 length: 16 residues. The CDR3 nucleotides are TGTGCCAGTACGTCTAGCGGGTACCGCTCCTACAATGAGCAGTTCTTC. This encodes CASTSSGYRSYNEQFF.

V is TRBV19 and J is TRBJ1-2; 9 nucleotides line up with TRBD1. The CDR3 spans 14 residues. Looked up from germline, CDR1 is LNHDA and CDR2 is SQIVND (reference sequence). With V trimmed by 1 base and J by 7 bases, 4 bases remained unmatched. DNA of the CDR3: TGTGCCAGTAGTATAGGACAGGGGGGATTTGGCTACACCTTC. Translation gives CASSIGQGGFGYTF.

CDR3 protein: CASSEGGGTEAFF. CDR3 in DNA: TGCGCCAGCAGCGAGGGTGGTGGCACTGAAGCTTTCTTT. The V gene is TRBV5-1, the J gene TRBJ1-1; D not certain. Trimming took off 4 bases at V and 4 bases at J, with 11 bases between the two ends. This CDR3 spans 13 amino acids. The germline CDR1 and CDR2 sequences are SGHRS and YFSETQ. Full variable domain (outside the CDR3, taken from reference TRBV5-1 and TRBJ1-1): KAGVTQTPRYLIKTRGQQVTLSCSPISGHRSVSWYQQTPGQGLQFLFEYFSETQRNKGNFPGRFSGRQFSNSRSEMNVSTLELGDSALYLCASSEGGGTEAFFGQGTRLTVV.

This clone was seen only a few times. CDR3 region: CASSLDRAYTEAFF. The CDR3, as DNA: TGTGCCAGCAGCTTAGACAGGGCGTACACTGAAGCTTTCTTT. V usage is TRBV7-6 and J usage is TRBJ1-1; D is possibly TRBD1 (6 bases). Germline-derived CDR1 and CDR2 are SGHVS and FNYEAQ. The CDR3 is 14 residues long. V was clipped by 1 base and J by 3 bases, with 9 bases between them.

The genes are TRBV19 and TRBJ1-4; a possible D gene is TRBD1 (6 bases). The V gene lost 5 bases and the J gene lost 3 bases, with 13 bases spanning the gap. From germline, CDR1 is LNHDA and CDR2 SQIVND (reference sequence). The CDR3 totals 15 residues. In nucleotides, the CDR3 is TGTGCCAGTAGTGTGAGACAGGTTCCTAATGAAAAACTGTTTTTT. It translates to CASSVRQVPNEKLFF.

V usage is TRBV27 and J usage is TRBJ1-2, with TRBD1 matching over 8 bases. This CDR3 is built from 15 residues. Trimming took 5 bases from V and 4 from J; bases not matched to a gene: 9. From germline, CDR1 is MNHEY and CDR2 SMNVEV (reference sequence). This chain's CDR3 is CASSPTGGRIYGYTF. In DNA form, the CDR3 reads TGTGCCAGCAGTCCTACAGGGGGACGGATCTATGGCTACACCTTC.

CDR3 residues: CASSRTFNPAHFTGELFF. The CDR3, as DNA: TGTGCCAGCAGCCGAACCTTCAACCCTGCCCATTTCACCGGGGAGCTGTTTTTT. The J gene is TRBJ2-2, the V gene TRBV9; D unclear. The V end was cut by 4 bases, the J end by 4 bases, with 23 bases between. CDR3 length equals 18 residues. In germline, CDR1 is SGDLS, CDR2 YYNGEE.

This chain uses TRBV27 with TRBJ2-3; D uncertain. V was cut by 2 bases and J by 0 bases, with 9 bases left in between. In germline, CDR1 is MNHEY, CDR2 SMNVEV (reference sequence). This CDR3 comprises 15 residues. The CDR3 loop reads CASSLATPSTDTQYF. CDR3 coding DNA: TGTGCCAGCAGTTTAGCGACTCCTAGCACAGATACGCAGTATTTT.

The chain recombines TRBV14 with TRBJ2-1; D may match TRBD1 or TRBD2 (6 bases each). Germline-derived CDR1 and CDR2 are SGHDN and FVKESK. V was trimmed by 4 bases and J by 6 bases, leaving 16 bases between them. The CDR3 length is 15 residues. The CDR3 here is CASSLRRGSLNEQFF. In DNA form, the CDR3 reads TGTGCCAGCAGCCTACGGAGGGGGAGTCTCAATGAGCAGTTCTTC. Full variable domain (outside the CDR3, taken from reference TRBV14 and TRBJ2-1): EAGVTQFPSHSVIEKGQTVTLRCDPISGHDNLYWYRRVMGKEIKFLLHFVKESKQDESGMPNNRFLAERTGGTYSTLKVQPAELEDSGVYFCASSLRRGSLNEQFFGPGTRLTVL.

The chain joins TRBV4-1 to TRBJ2-1; the D call may be TRBD1 or TRBD2 (5 bases each). Trimming shortened V by 2 bases and J by 0 bases, and 20 bases separated the two germline ends. The CDR3 loop spans 19 amino acids. CDR1 is MGHRA and CDR2 is YSYEKL in the germline V gene. In DNA form, the CDR3 reads TGCGCCAGCAGCCAATTCACCGTTGCCGGGACCAGCTCCTACAATGAGCAGTTCTTC. It translates to CASSQFTVAGTSSYNEQFF.

The genes are TRBV11-2 and TRBJ1-1; D is undetermined. From germline, CDR1 is SGHAT and CDR2 FQNNGV. V was shortened by 0 bases and J by 7 bases, with 9 bases between the two germline ends. The CDR3 loop spans 13 amino acids. The CDR3 loop reads CASSLDLALEAFF. The CDR3 DNA follows: TGTGCCAGCAGCTTAGATTTAGCCCTTGAAGCTTTCTTT.

The gene calls are TRBV9 and TRBJ2-1, with D tentatively TRBD1 or TRBD2 (6 bases each). This CDR3 has 15 residues. Germline CDR1 SGDLS, CDR2 YYNGEE. Trimming took off 0 bases at V and 5 bases at J, with 12 bases between the two ends. The CDR3 region has the DNA TGTGCCAGCAGCGTAGTTTCGGGGGCCGACAATGAGCAGTTCTTC. Amino acid sequence: CASSVVSGADNEQFF.

The table lists this clone with a count of one. V is TRBV4-3 and J is TRBJ2-3; possible D gene TRBD2, 5 bases. The V gene's germline CDR1 is LGHNA and CDR2 YSLEER. The V and J ends lost 0 bases and 6 bases respectively, with 10 bases between them. The CDR3 contains 14 residues. The CDR3 DNA follows: TGCGCCAGCAGCCAAGAACTAGGGTGGGATACGCAGTATTTT. As protein: CASSQELGWDTQYF.

The chain has TRBV6-5 and TRBJ2-3; TRBD2 agrees at 7 bases. Losses at the gene ends were 4 bases for V and 2 bases for J; bases not matched to a gene: 3. Germline-derived CDR1 and CDR2 are MNHEY and SVGAGI. There are 14 residues in the CDR3. In DNA, the CDR3 is TGTGCCAGCAGTTTGCTAGCGGCCACAGATACGCAGTATTTT. Its protein product is CASSLLAATDTQYF.

The rearrangement links TRBV27 to TRBJ1-2; TRBD1 matches at 9 bases. This CDR3 contains 15 residues. V gave up 4 bases and J gave up 6 bases; unmatched junction bases: 9. Germline loops: CDR1 MNHEY, CDR2 SMNVEV (reference sequence). The CDR3 loop is CASSSRQGVGDGYTF. The DNA for the CDR3 is TGTGCCAGCAGTTCCAGACAGGGGGTAGGAGATGGCTACACCTTC.

This chain joins TRBV7-3 and TRBJ2-1; D unresolved. Germline loops: CDR1 SGHTA, CDR2 FQGTGA. The CDR3 is made up of 16 amino acids. With 1 base removed from V and 2 bases from J, the gap between germline ends came to 12 bases. CDR3 sequence: CASSLMGLKAYNEQFF. CDR3 bases: TGTGCCAGCAGCTTAATGGGTCTCAAGGCCTACAATGAGCAGTTCTTC.

V usage is TRBV19 and J usage is TRBJ1-1; 10 positions agree with TRBD1. CDR1 is LNHDA and CDR2 is SQIVND in the germline V gene (reference sequence). Trimming took 6 bases from V and 3 from J; bases not matched to a gene: 10. The CDR3 sequence is 16 residues long. This CDR3 is CASSLQYGTGDTEAFF. In nucleotides, the CDR3 is TGTGCCAGTAGCCTCCAATACGGGACAGGGGACACTGAAGCTTTCTTT.

The chain employs TRBV27 and TRBJ2-2; a weak D match, TRBD1 (5 bases). CDR3 length: 16 amino acids. V shed 6 bases and J shed 5 bases, with 19 bases lying between them. Germline CDR1 is MNHEY and CDR2 is SMNVEV (reference sequence). The CDR3 region is CASSRPQGRGTGELFF. DNA for the CDR3: TGTGCCAGCAGCCGACCCCAGGGTCGTGGTACCGGGGAGCTGTTTTTT.

The chain carries TRBV5-1 and TRBJ2-1, with 13 bases lining up with TRBD2. The CDR3 contains 16 residues. Trimming took 0 bases from V and 8 from J; bases not matched to a gene: 5. Germline values: CDR1 SGHRS, CDR2 YFSETQ. The CDR3 sequence: CASSLGLAGGGDEQFF. For the CDR3, the DNA is TGCGCCAGCAGCTTGGGACTAGCGGGGGGAGGCGATGAGCAGTTCTTC.